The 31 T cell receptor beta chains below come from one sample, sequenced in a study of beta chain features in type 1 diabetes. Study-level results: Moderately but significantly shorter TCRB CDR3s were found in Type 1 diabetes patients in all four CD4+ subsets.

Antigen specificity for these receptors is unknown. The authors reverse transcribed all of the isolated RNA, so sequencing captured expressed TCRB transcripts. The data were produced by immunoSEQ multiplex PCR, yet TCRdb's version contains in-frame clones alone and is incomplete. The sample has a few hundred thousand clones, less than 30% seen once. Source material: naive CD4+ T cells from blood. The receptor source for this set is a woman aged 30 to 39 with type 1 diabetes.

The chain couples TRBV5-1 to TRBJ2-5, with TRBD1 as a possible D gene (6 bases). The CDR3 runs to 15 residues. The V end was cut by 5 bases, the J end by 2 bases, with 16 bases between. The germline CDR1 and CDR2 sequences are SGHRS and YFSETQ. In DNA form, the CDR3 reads TGCGCCAGCAGTTTCCTCGGGACAACTCAAGAGACCCAGTACTTC. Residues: CASSFLGTTQETQYF. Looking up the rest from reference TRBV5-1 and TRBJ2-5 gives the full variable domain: KAGVTQTPRYLIKTRGQQVTLSCSPISGHRSVSWYQQTPGQGLQFLFEYFSETQRNKGNFPGRFSGRQFSNSRSEMNVSTLELGDSALYLCASSFLGTTQETQYFGPGTRLLVL.

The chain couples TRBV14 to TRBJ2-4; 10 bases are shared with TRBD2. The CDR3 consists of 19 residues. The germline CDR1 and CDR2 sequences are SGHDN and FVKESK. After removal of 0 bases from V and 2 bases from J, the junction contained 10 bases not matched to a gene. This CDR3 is CASSQELSSGSGTKNIQYF. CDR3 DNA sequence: TGTGCCAGCAGCCAAGAATTGTCTAGCGGGAGTGGAACCAAAAACATTCAGTACTTC. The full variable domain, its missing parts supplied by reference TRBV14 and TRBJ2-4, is EAGVTQFPSHSVIEKGQTVTLRCDPISGHDNLYWYRRVMGKEIKFLLHFVKESKQDESGMPNNRFLAERTGGTYSTLKVQPAELEDSGVYFCASSQELSSGSGTKNIQYFGAGTRLSVL.

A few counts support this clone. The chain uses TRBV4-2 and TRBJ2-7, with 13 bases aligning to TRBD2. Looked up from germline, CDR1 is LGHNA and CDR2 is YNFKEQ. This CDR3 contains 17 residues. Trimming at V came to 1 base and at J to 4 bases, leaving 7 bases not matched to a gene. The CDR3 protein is CASSQGTSGSARYEQYF. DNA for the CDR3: TGTGCCAGCAGCCAAGGGACTAGCGGGAGTGCTAGGTACGAGCAGTACTTC.

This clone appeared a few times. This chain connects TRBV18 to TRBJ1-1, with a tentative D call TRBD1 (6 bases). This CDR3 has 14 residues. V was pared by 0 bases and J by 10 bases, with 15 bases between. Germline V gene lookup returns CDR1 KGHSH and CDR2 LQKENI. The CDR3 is CASSPPSQGDGAFF. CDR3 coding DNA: TGTGCCAGCTCACCACCGTCACAGGGTGACGGAGCTTTCTTT. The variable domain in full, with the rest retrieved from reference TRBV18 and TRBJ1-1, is NAGVMQNPRHLVRRRGQEARLRCSPMKGHSHVYWYRQLPEEGLKFMVYLQKENIIDESGMPKERFSAEFPKEGPSILRIQQVVRGDSAAYFCASSPPSQGDGAFFGQGTRLTVV.

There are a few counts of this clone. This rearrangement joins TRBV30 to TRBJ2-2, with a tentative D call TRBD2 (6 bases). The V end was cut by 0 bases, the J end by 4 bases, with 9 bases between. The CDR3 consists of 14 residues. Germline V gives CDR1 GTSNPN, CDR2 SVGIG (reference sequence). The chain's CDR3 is CAWSVGGTTGELFF. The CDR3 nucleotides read TGTGCCTGGAGTGTCGGGGGAACCACCGGGGAGCTGTTTTTT.

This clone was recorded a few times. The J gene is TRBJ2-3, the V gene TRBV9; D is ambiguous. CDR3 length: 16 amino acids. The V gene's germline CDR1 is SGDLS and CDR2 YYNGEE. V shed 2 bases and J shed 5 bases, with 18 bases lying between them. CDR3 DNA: TGTGCCAGCAGCGTTTCTGAAGCGCCCCATGGAGATACGCAGTATTTT. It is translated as CASSVSEAPHGDTQYF.

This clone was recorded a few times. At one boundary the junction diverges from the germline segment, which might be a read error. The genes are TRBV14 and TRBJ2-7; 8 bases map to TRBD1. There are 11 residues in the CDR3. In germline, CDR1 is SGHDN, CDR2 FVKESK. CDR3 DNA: TGTGCCAGTCATAACGACAGGGGCGAACACTTC. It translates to CASHNDRGEHF.

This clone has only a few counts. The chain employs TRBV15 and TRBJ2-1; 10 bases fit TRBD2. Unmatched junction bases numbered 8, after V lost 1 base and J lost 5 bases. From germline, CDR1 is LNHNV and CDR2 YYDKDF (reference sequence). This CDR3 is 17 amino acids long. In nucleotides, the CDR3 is TGTGCCACCAGCAGAGTTAAGCGGGAGGGCTTCGACAATGAGCAGTTCTTC. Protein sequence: CATSRVKREGFDNEQFF.

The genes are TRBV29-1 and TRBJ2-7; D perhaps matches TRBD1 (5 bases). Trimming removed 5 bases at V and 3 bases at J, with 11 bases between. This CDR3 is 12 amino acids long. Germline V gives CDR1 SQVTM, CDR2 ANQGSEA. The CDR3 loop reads CSVLPDSYEQYF. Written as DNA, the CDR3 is TGCAGCGTTCTTCCCGACAGCTACGAGCAGTACTTC.

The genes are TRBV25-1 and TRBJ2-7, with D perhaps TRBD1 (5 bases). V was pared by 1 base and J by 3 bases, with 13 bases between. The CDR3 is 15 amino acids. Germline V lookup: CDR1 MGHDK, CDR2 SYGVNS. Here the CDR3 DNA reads TGTGCCAGCAGTGAATCTGGCAGGGAAAACTACGAGCAGTACTTC. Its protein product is CASSESGRENYEQYF.

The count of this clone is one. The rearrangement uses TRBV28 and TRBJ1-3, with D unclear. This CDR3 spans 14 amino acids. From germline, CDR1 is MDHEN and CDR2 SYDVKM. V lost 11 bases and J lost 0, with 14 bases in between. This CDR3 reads CASNSQSSGNTIYF. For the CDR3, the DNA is TGTGCCTCAAATTCACAGAGCTCTGGAAACACCATATATTTT.

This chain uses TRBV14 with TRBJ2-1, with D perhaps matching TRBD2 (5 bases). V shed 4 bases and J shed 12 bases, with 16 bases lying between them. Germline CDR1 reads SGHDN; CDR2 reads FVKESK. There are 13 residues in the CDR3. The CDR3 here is CASSPLSRDVQFF. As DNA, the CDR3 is TGTGCCAGCAGCCCCCTAAGTCGGGATGTGCAGTTCTTC.

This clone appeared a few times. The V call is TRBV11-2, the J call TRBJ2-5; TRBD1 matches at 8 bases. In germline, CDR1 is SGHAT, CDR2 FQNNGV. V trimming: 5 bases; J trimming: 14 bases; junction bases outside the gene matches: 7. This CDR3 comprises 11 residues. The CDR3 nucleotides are TGTGCCAGCAGCCACGACGGACAGGGATACTTC. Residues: CASSHDGQGYF. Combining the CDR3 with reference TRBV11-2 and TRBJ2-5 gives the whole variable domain EAGVAQSPRYKIIEKRQSVAFWCNPISGHATLYWYQQILGQGPKLLIQFQNNGVVDDSQLPKDRFSAERLKGVDSTLKIQPAKLEDSAVYLCASSHDGQGYFGPGTRLLVL.

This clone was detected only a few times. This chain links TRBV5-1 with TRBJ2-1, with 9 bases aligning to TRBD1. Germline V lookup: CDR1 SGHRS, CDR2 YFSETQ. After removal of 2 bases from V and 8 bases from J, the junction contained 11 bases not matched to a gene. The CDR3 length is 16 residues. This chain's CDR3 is CASSFTSTGGFDEQFF. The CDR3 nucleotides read TGCGCCAGCAGCTTTACGTCAACAGGGGGCTTCGATGAGCAGTTCTTC.

The chain's CDR3 is CASSSPGRAHEQYF. CDR3 in DNA: TGTGCCAGCAGTTCCCCGGGCAGGGCACACGAGCAGTACTTC. V usage is TRBV28 and J usage is TRBJ2-7; D may be TRBD1 (5 bases). The CDR3 is made up of 14 amino acids. The V end lost 4 bases, the J end lost 5 bases, and 15 bases lay between the germline ends. Per the germline V gene, CDR1 is MDHEN and CDR2 is SYDVKM.

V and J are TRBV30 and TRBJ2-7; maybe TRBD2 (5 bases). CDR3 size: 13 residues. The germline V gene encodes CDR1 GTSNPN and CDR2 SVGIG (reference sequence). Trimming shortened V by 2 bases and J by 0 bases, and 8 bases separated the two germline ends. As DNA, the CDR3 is TGTGCCTGGAGTCAAGGGAGCTCCTACGAGCAGTACTTC. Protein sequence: CAWSQGSSYEQYF.

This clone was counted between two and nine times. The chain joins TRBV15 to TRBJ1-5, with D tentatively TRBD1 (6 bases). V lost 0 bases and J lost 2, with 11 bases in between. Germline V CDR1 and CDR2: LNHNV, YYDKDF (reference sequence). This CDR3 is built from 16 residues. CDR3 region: CATSRDRRGGNQPQHF. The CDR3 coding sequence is TGTGCCACCAGCAGAGATCGCAGGGGCGGCAATCAGCCCCAGCATTTT.

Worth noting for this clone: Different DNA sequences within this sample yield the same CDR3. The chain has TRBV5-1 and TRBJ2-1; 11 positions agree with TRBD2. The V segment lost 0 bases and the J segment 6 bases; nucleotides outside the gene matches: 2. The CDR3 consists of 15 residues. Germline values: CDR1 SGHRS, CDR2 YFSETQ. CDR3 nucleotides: TGCGCCAGCAGCTTGGTACTAGCGGGGGTCAATGAGCAGTTCTTC. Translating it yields CASSLVLAGVNEQFF.

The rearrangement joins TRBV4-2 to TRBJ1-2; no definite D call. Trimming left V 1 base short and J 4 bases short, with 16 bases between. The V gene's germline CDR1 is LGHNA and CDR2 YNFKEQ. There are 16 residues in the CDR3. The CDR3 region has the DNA TGTGCCAGCAGCCAAGGGATTGCGGTGGCGAGCTATGGCTACACCTTC. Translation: CASSQGIAVASYGYTF.

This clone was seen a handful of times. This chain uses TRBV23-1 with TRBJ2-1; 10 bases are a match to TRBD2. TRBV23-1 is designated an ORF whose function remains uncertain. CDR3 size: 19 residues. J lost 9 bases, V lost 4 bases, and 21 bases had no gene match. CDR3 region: CASSRIKTLSGRSCIEQFF. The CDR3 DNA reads TGCGCCAGCAGTCGCATAAAAACACTTAGCGGGAGGTCCTGCATTGAGCAGTTCTTC.

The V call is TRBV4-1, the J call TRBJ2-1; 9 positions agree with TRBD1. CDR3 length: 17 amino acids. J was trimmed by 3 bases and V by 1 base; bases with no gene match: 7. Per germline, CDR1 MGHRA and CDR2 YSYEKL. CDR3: CASSQVGQGGFYNEQFF. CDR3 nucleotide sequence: TGCGCCAGCAGCCAAGTGGGACAGGGAGGGTTCTACAATGAGCAGTTCTTC.

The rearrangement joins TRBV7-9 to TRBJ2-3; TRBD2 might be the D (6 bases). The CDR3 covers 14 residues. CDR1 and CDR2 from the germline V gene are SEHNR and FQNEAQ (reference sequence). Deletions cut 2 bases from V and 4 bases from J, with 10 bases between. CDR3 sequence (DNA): TGTGCCAGCAGCTTAACCGGGAGTGCAGATACGCAGTATTTT. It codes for CASSLTGSADTQYF.

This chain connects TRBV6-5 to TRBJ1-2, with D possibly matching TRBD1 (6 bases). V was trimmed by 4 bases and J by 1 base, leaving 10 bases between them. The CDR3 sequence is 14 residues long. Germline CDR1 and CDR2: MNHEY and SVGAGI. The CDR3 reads CASSFWDINYGYTF. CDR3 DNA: TGTGCCAGCAGTTTCTGGGACATTAACTATGGCTACACCTTC.

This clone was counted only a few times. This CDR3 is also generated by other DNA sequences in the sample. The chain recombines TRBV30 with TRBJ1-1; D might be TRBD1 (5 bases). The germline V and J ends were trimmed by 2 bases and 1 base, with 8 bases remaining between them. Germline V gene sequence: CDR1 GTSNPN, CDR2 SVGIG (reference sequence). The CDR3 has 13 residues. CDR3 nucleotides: TGTGCCTGGAGTCGGCAGGGGAACACTGAAGCTTTCTTT. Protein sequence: CAWSRQGNTEAFF. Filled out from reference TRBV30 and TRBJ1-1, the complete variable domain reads SQTIHQWPATLVQPVGSPLSLECTVEGTSNPNLYWYRQAAGRGLQLLFYSVGIGQISSEVPQNLSASRPQDRQFILSSKKLLLSDSGFYLCAWSRQGNTEAFFGQGTRLTVV.

Written as DNA, the CDR3 is TGCAGCGTTGAAGGATTTCGGACAGGCTATGGCTACACCTTC. Its translation: CSVEGFRTGYGYTF. The chain combines TRBV29-1 with TRBJ1-2, with TRBD1 identical over 7 bases. The CDR3 is 14 amino acids. Looked up from germline, CDR1 is SQVTM and CDR2 is ANQGSEA. Trimming took 1 base from V and 4 from J; bases not matched to a gene: 6.

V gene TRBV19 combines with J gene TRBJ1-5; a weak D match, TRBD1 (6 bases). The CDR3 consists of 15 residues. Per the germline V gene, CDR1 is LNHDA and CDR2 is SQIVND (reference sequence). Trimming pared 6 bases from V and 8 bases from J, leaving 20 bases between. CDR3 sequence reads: CASSGTTQSSEPQHF. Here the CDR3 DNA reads TGTGCCAGTAGCGGGACAACCCAAAGTTCCGAGCCCCAGCATTTT.

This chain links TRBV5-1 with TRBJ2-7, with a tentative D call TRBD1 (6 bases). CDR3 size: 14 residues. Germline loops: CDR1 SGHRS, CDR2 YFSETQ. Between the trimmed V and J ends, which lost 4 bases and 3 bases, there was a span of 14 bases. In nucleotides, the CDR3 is TGCGCCAGCAGCAGGGGACAAGTCCTCTACGAGCAGTACTTC. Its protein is CASSRGQVLYEQYF.

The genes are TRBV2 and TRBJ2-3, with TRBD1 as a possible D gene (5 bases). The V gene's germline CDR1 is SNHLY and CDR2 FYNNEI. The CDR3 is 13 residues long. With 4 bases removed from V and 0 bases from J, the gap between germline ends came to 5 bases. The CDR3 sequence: CASSGGSTDTQYF. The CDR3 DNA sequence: TGTGCCAGCAGTGGGGGCAGCACAGATACGCAGTATTTT.

The CDR3 nucleotides read TGCGCCAGCAGCCAGGGAAGGACTCCATACACAGATACGCAGTATTTT. It codes for CASSQGRTPYTDTQYF. V gene TRBV4-1 combines with J gene TRBJ2-3; tentatively, D is TRBD2 (5 bases). The germline V gene has CDR1 MGHRA and CDR2 YSYEKL. This CDR3 spans 16 amino acids. Trimming took off 3 bases at V and 2 bases at J, with 15 bases between the two ends.

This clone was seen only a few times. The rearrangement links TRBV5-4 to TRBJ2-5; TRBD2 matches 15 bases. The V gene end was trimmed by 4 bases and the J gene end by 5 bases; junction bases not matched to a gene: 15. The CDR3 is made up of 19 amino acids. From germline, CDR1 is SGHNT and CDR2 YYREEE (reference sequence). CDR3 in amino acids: CASSAGLAGGPITGETQYF. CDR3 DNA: TGTGCCAGCAGCGCGGGACTAGCGGGAGGTCCAATCACGGGGGAGACCCAGTACTTC.

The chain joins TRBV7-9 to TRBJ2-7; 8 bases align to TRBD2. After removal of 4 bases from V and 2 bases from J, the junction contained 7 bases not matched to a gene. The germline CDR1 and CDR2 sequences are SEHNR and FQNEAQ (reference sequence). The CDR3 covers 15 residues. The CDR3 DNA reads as TGTGCCAGCAGCTCACCGGGACTAGGGCCCTACGAGCAGTACTTC. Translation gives CASSSPGLGPYEQYF.